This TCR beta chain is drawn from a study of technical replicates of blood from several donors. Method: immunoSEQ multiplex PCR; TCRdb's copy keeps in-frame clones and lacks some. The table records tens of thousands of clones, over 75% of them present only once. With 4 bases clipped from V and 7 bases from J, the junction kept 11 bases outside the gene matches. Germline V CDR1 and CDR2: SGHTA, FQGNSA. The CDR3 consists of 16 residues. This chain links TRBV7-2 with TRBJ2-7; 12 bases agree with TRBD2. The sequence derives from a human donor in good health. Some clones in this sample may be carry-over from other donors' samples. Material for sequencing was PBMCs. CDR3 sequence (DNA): TGTGCCAGCAGCTCCAAGACTAGCGGGGGTGGGAGAGAGCAGTACTTC. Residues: CASSSKTSGGGREQYF.